This entry lists 10 T cell receptor beta chains sequenced from one sample in a study of T cell responses to AZD1222 COVID-19 vaccine. Some clones are missing from TCRdb's copy, which holds only in-frame ones; the method was immunoSEQ multiplex PCR. The data show some 150,000 clones, with 88% seen just once and approximately 2.1% held by the top ten. Specimen: peripheral blood, collected on day 0 of AZD1222 vaccination. Receptors originate from an adult in good health.

The chain recombines TRBV6-1 with TRBJ2-2, with D perhaps matching TRBD1 (5 bases). The V gene lost 2 bases and the J gene lost 5 bases, with 12 bases spanning the gap. Germline CDR1 reads MNHNS; CDR2 reads SASEGT. The CDR3 covers 15 residues. The CDR3 here is CASSEQGVRTGELFF. CDR3 nucleotide sequence: TGTGCCAGCAGTGAACAAGGGGTTCGGACCGGGGAGCTGTTTTTT.

This clone was detected only once. The chain joins TRBV5-1 to TRBJ1-2; TRBD1 is a possible D gene (6 bases). Germline V CDR1 and CDR2: SGHRS, YFSETQ. The germline V and J ends were trimmed by 6 bases and 4 bases, with 19 bases remaining between them. CDR3 length: 15 residues. The CDR3 loop is CASTLAAGGAYGYTF. CDR3 in DNA: TGCGCCAGCACGTTGGCGGCGGGGGGCGCCTATGGCTACACCTTC.

The rearrangement joins TRBV7-9 to TRBJ1-5; possibly TRBD1 for D (5 bases). Trimming took 11 bases from V and 5 from J, leaving 10 bases between them. The CDR3 spans 11 residues. Germline CDR1 SEHNR, CDR2 FQNEAQ (reference sequence). The CDR3, as DNA: TGTGCCGGGGGAGGAGATCAGCCCCAGCATTTT. Translation gives CAGGGDQPQHF.

This clone was counted only a few times. The chain employs TRBV5-4 and TRBJ1-2; a weak D match, TRBD1 (5 bases). V shed 4 bases and J shed 2 bases, with 9 bases lying between them. The germline CDR1 and CDR2 sequences are SGHNT and YYREEE (reference sequence). The CDR3 totals 13 residues. The CDR3 DNA reads TGTGCCAGCAGCGAGACAGAAAACTATGGCTACACCTTC. Translation: CASSETENYGYTF.

The chain employs TRBV6-2 or TRBV6-3 and TRBJ2-3; D perhaps matches TRBD2 (7 bases). V lost 2 bases to trimming and J lost 2 bases, with 17 bases between them. This CDR3 has 17 amino acids. Germline assignment: CDR1 MNHEY and CDR2 SVGEGT. The CDR3 here is CASSYRGGPGATDTQYF. CDR3 coding DNA: TGTGCCAGCAGTTACAGGGGGGGCCCTGGGGCCACAGATACGCAGTATTTT.

As to this clone: This specimen includes other DNA sequences encoding the same CDR3. V and J are TRBV5-1 and TRBJ1-5, with TRBD1 matching 8 bases. The length of the CDR3 is 14 residues. Germline V lookup: CDR1 SGHRS, CDR2 YFSETQ. The V and J ends lost 2 bases and 4 bases, in that order; junction bases with no gene match: 2. The CDR3 protein is CASSFGQGNQPQHF. In nucleotides, the CDR3 is TGCGCCAGCAGCTTCGGACAGGGTAATCAGCCCCAGCATTTT.

Comment on this clone: One junction end disagrees with the germline gene, perhaps due to a read error. V usage is TRBV7-7 and J usage is TRBJ2-2, with 13 bases fitting TRBD2. The germline gives CDR1 SSHAT, CDR2 FNYEAQ (reference sequence). The CDR3 extends over 15 amino acids. This CDR3 is CASSPGLAGSGELFF. CDR3 DNA sequence: TGTGCTAGCAGCCCGGGACTAGCGGGATCCGGGGAGCTGTTTTTT.

The CDR3 DNA is TGTGCCAGCAGCGCCTCCCCAGTAGCGGGAGGCGGTGAGCAGTTCTTC. It is translated as CASSASPVAGGGEQFF. The J gene is TRBJ2-1, the V gene TRBV9; 10 bases align to TRBD2. The germline V gene encodes CDR1 SGDLS and CDR2 YYNGEE. CDR3 length: 16 residues. The V segment lost 3 bases and the J segment 9 bases; nucleotides outside the gene matches: 12.

In this sample, this clone turned up once. The chain combines TRBV29-1 with TRBJ1-3, with D possibly being TRBD1 (5 bases). Trimming took off 7 bases at V and 4 bases at J, with 11 bases between the two ends. The CDR3 has 12 amino acids. Germline loops: CDR1 SQVTM, CDR2 ANQGSEA. CDR3 DNA: TGCAGCGGAGGACATTCCGGAAACACCATATATTTT. The encoded protein is CSGGHSGNTIYF.

This clone was detected only once. The V call is TRBV28, the J call TRBJ1-5, with D uncertain. The CDR3 contains 15 residues. V lost 2 bases, J lost 3 bases, and 11 bases lay in between. Germline V CDR1 and CDR2: MDHEN, SYDVKM. The CDR3 sequence is CASSLLTVVNQPQHF. For the CDR3, the DNA is TGTGCCAGCAGTTTACTAACCGTCGTCAATCAGCCCCAGCATTTT.